Listed here are 27 T cell receptor beta chains from one sample, sequenced in a study of type 1 regulatory T cells (dated by TCRdb to the early 2020s). No antigen is known for these receptors. This sample was sequenced with an Illumina MiSeq. TCRdb reprocessing: public reads trimmed at Q25 with fastp, clones called with MiXCR, in-frame beta chains kept. Each record represents a unique CDR3 protein, reported with the most common genes and DNA among its rows. For this sample the table gives just under 65,000 distinct CDR3 sequences, of which around 49% were detected only once. The biggest ten clones account for 2% to 2.5% of the sample. Sequences were obtained from cultured non-Tr1 T cells, either the whole culture or a sorted T cell fraction (not recorded which). The sample's cell subset or site label is to be understood as: non-Tr1 population from the T-allo10 product. The receptors originated from a human donor in good health.

The genes are TRBV2 and TRBJ2-7, with D perhaps matching TRBD2 (6 bases). Between the trimmed V and J ends, which lost 6 bases and 6 bases, there was a span of 18 bases. This CDR3 contains 14 residues. Germline V gene data show CDR1 as SNHLY and CDR2 as FYNNEI. The CDR3 DNA sequence: TGTGCCAGCAGAGGGACTTTTTTATCTGGCGAGCAGTACTTC. Translation gives CASRGTFLSGEQYF.

V gene TRBV12-3 or TRBV12-4 combines with J gene TRBJ2-5, with TRBD2 matching 8 bases. Losses at the gene ends were 2 bases for V and 4 bases for J; bases not matched to a gene: 18. The CDR3 is 19 amino acids. The CDR3 DNA is TGTGCCAGCAGTTTAAGTTGGCCTGGAGCGGGGGATACCCGAGAGACCCAGTACTTC. Translated, it gives CASSLSWPGAGDTRETQYF.

In DNA, the CDR3 is TGTGCCACCAGCAGAGAGGGACGCAGGGAAGATGGCTACACCTTC. Amino acids: CATSREGRREDGYTF. The chain is built from TRBV15 and TRBJ1-2, with D maybe TRBD1 (5 bases). V was trimmed by 0 bases and J by 6 bases, leaving 14 bases between them. The CDR3 is 15 amino acids. Germline loops: CDR1 LNHNV, CDR2 YYDKDF (reference sequence).

For this clonotype: At one end, the junction sequence differs from germline, possibly due to a read error. The chain recombines TRBV7-2 with TRBJ1-4; D unresolved. Germline V gene data show CDR1 as SGHTA and CDR2 as FQGNSA. The CDR3 is 17 residues long. The CDR3 reads CAGSPRRRVGSNEKLFF. CDR3 DNA: TGTGCCGGCAGCCCCCGCAGACGAGTGGGGTCTAATGAAAAACTGTTTTTT.

The rearrangement uses TRBV5-6 and TRBJ2-5; TRBD1 might be the D (5 bases). Germline CDR1 reads SGHDT; CDR2 reads YYEEEE. The germline V and J ends were trimmed by 3 bases and 6 bases, with 18 bases remaining between them. This CDR3 spans 15 amino acids. CDR3 amino acids: CASSWWGQGTKTQYF. CDR3 coding DNA: TGTGCCAGCAGCTGGTGGGGCCAGGGTACGAAGACCCAGTACTTC.

This clonotype was recorded only once. This chain joins TRBV11-2 and TRBJ2-1; tentatively, D is TRBD1 (6 bases). Trimming took off 5 bases at V and 6 bases at J, with 11 bases between the two ends. Germline CDR1 reads SGHAT; CDR2 reads FQNNGV. This CDR3 is 13 amino acids long. CDR3 nucleotide sequence: TGTGCCAGCAGCCTAACAGGGAGCAATGAGCAGTTCTTC. It codes for CASSLTGSNEQFF.

This clonotype was picked up a small number of times. The gene calls are TRBV5-1 and TRBJ1-4; 10 bases are shared with TRBD1. CDR3 size: 15 residues. The ends lost 3 bases at V and 4 bases at J; junction bases unmatched: 3. Germline CDR1 and CDR2: SGHRS and YFSETQ. CDR3 nucleotide sequence: TGCGCCAGCAGCTCGGGACAGGGGATTAATGAAAAACTGTTTTTT. This gives the protein CASSSGQGINEKLFF.

The chain couples TRBV7-8 to TRBJ1-6; TRBD1 matches at 8 bases. CDR3 size: 18 residues. J was trimmed by 4 bases and V by 4 bases; bases with no gene match: 12. Germline V CDR1 and CDR2: SGHVS, FQNEAQ. Here the CDR3 reads CASSYGRGPAIYNSPLHF. The CDR3 DNA is TGTGCCAGCAGCTACGGCAGGGGGCCAGCGATATATAATTCACCCCTCCACTTT.

This clonotype was detected only a few times. The V call is TRBV28, the J call TRBJ2-7; no clear D. V lost 5 bases and J 7 bases, leaving 9 bases between the germline ends. The CDR3 extends over 11 amino acids. CDR1 and CDR2 (germline): MDHEN, SYDVKM. The CDR3 loop is CASSPRREQYF. The CDR3 coding sequence is TGTGCCAGCAGTCCCCGCCGTGAGCAGTACTTC.

A remark on this clonotype: One junction end disagrees with the germline gene, perhaps due to a read error. The rearrangement links TRBV3-1 to TRBJ2-1, with D maybe TRBD1 (6 bases). The CDR3 runs to 12 residues. The V gene's germline CDR1 is LGHDT and CDR2 YNNKEL (reference sequence). The DNA for the CDR3 is TGTGCCAGCAGCCAAGAGGGCAGGGGCCTAGTCTTC. Amino acid sequence: CASSQEGRGLVF.

Ten or more counts support this clonotype. The gene calls are TRBV10-3 and TRBJ2-3, with D unclear. Between the trimmed V and J ends, which lost 10 bases and 3 bases, there was a span of 20 bases. The CDR3 length is 15 residues. Germline V gene data show CDR1 as ENHRY and CDR2 as SYGVKD. CDR3: CATSVVPLGTDTQYF. The CDR3 DNA is TGTGCCACCTCAGTCGTTCCGTTAGGAACAGATACGCAGTATTTT.

This sequence joins TRBV5-1 and TRBJ2-5; D tentatively fits TRBD1 or TRBD2 (5 bases each). CDR1 is SGHRS and CDR2 is YFSETQ in the germline V gene. The CDR3 length is 16 residues. Trimming took 0 bases from V and 1 from J, leaving 13 bases between them. The CDR3 coding sequence is TGCGCCAGCAGCTTGGGTGGTAAGGGACCCCAAGAGACCCAGTACTTC. It specifies CASSLGGKGPQETQYF.

This chain joins TRBV20-1 and TRBJ2-1; D unclear. Looked up from germline, CDR1 is DFQATT and CDR2 is SNEGSKA (reference sequence). V shed 1 base and J shed 5 bases, with 3 bases lying between them. This CDR3 is built from 11 residues. The CDR3 DNA reads as TGCAGTGCTAGAGTGAACAATGAGCAGTTCTTC. It specifies CSARVNNEQFF.

This chain uses TRBV6-1 with TRBJ2-7; D may be TRBD1 (6 bases). The ends were cut back, 4 bases at V and 5 bases at J, with 9 bases in the middle. This CDR3 has 12 amino acids. Per germline, CDR1 MNHNS and CDR2 SASEGT. CDR3 bases: TGTGCCAGCAGTGTGGGGACACACGAGCAGTACTTC. Its translation: CASSVGTHEQYF.

The genes are TRBV20-1 and TRBJ2-7; TRBD2 aligns across 8 bases. This CDR3 is built from 14 residues. The V segment lost 7 bases and the J segment 2 bases; nucleotides outside the gene matches: 10. Germline loops: CDR1 DFQATT, CDR2 SNEGSKA (reference sequence). The CDR3 nucleotides read TGCAGTGTCCAAGGCGGGGGGCGCACCTACGAGCAGTACTTC. Residues: CSVQGGGRTYEQYF.

This clonotype has only one observation. Its ends do not fully match the called genes, so a read error is possible. This chain joins TRBV7-6 and TRBJ1-1; D not resolved. Per the germline V gene, CDR1 is SGHVS and CDR2 is FNYEAQ. The CDR3 extends over 15 amino acids. The CDR3 nucleotides read TGTACCAGCAGCTCCCCGGGTCGAGGGCGCTTAGGAGCTTTCTTT. It codes for CTSSSPGRGRLGAFF.

In its sample, this clonotype was seen a few times. The chain recombines TRBV5-1 with TRBJ2-7; D is possibly TRBD1 or TRBD2 (5 bases each). Per germline, CDR1 SGHRS and CDR2 YFSETQ. This CDR3 has 15 amino acids. V was shortened by 4 bases and J by 6 bases, with 20 bases between the two germline ends. The CDR3 DNA sequence: TGCGCCAGCAGCACCGGGACGGCCCTTGCACCCGAGCAGTACTTC. Its translation: CASSTGTALAPEQYF.

This clonotype appeared a few times. This chain uses TRBV20-1 with TRBJ2-3, with D uncertain. Per germline, CDR1 DFQATT and CDR2 SNEGSKA (reference sequence). Trimming cost V 2 bases and J 2 bases, with 8 bases left between them. This CDR3 comprises 13 residues. The CDR3 region has the DNA TGCAGTGCTAGATTCGAGCACACAGATACGCAGTATTTT. Protein: CSARFEHTDTQYF.

The chain has TRBV3-1 and TRBJ2-3; D ambiguous. Germline V gene sequence: CDR1 LGHDT, CDR2 YNNKEL (reference sequence). The CDR3 length is 12 residues. The V gene lost 2 bases and the J gene lost 5 bases, with 5 bases spanning the gap. CDR3 DNA: TGTGCCAGCAGCCAAAACATAGATACGCAGTATTTT. Translation gives CASSQNIDTQYF.

The CDR3 DNA follows: TGTGCCAGCAGCTTAGATCGGGTAGCTGGAGGCGGGGAGCTGTTTTTT. Translated: CASSLDRVAGGGELFF. The gene calls are TRBV11-2 and TRBJ2-2; perhaps TRBD2 as D (5 bases). CDR1 and CDR2 (germline): SGHAT, FQNNGV. Trimming took 0 bases from V and 7 from J, leaving 15 bases between them. The length of the CDR3 is 16 residues.

The V gene is TRBV20-1, the J gene TRBJ1-1; D perhaps matches TRBD1 (5 bases). The CDR3 is 14 amino acids. Germline-derived CDR1 and CDR2 are DFQATT and SNEGSKA (reference sequence). Trimming cost V 3 bases and J 4 bases, with 15 bases left between them. The CDR3 DNA reads TGCAGTGCTAGGGGGGGGGGTCCTGCCACTGAAGCTTTCTTT. As protein: CSARGGGPATEAFF.

This chain joins TRBV12-3 or TRBV12-4 and TRBJ1-2; possible D gene TRBD1, 5 bases. The CDR3 contains 13 residues. The ends were cut back, 3 bases at V and 3 bases at J, with 8 bases in the middle. CDR3 in amino acids: CASSFGGDYGYTF. CDR3 nucleotide sequence: TGTGCCAGCAGTTTCGGGGGGGACTATGGCTACACCTTC.

The rearrangement uses TRBV20-1 and TRBJ2-2; 9 bases are shared with TRBD2. This CDR3 contains 16 residues. J lost 0 bases, V lost 2 bases, and 4 bases had no gene match. Germline values: CDR1 DFQATT, CDR2 SNEGSKA (reference sequence). CDR3 sequence: CSARTERGANTGELFF. CDR3 nucleotide sequence: TGCAGTGCTAGAACTGAGCGGGGGGCGAACACCGGGGAGCTGTTTTTT.

This chain uses TRBV12-3 or TRBV12-4 with TRBJ2-1; D unresolved. V shed 6 bases and J shed 7 bases, with 13 bases lying between them. This CDR3 region has 13 residues. The CDR3 nucleotides are TGTGCCAGCAGCACCCATAATAGTAATGAGCAGTTCTTC. This codes for CASSTHNSNEQFF.

In its sample, this clonotype was seen a few times. J is TRBJ2-5 and V is TRBV5-1; TRBD1 aligns across 8 bases. Looked up from germline, CDR1 is SGHRS and CDR2 is YFSETQ. The CDR3 loop spans 15 amino acids. V lost 6 bases, J lost 0 bases, and 7 bases stayed unmatched. The CDR3 region is CASTGGQAYQETQYF. CDR3 sequence (DNA): TGCGCCAGCACCGGGGGACAGGCGTACCAAGAGACCCAGTACTTC.

Sample share makes this clonotype medium-sized. The V and J genes are TRBV5-1 and TRBJ1-1, with D possibly matching TRBD1 (5 bases). V lost 3 bases to trimming and J lost 4 bases, with 19 bases between them. Per germline, CDR1 SGHRS and CDR2 YFSETQ. The CDR3 covers 16 residues. CDR3 residues: CASSSAQKGLGTEAFF. The CDR3, as DNA: TGCGCCAGCAGCTCAGCCCAGAAGGGGCTGGGCACTGAAGCTTTCTTT.

The V gene is TRBV7-2, the J gene TRBJ2-1; 11 nucleotides align to TRBD2. The germline V gene has CDR1 SGHTA and CDR2 FQGNSA. V was pared by 6 bases and J by 7 bases, with 11 bases of the junction left unmatched. The CDR3 contains 16 residues. CDR3 coding DNA: TGTGCCAGCAGGACCAATAGCGGGGGGGCGGGGAATGAGCAGTTCTTC. Translation gives CASRTNSGGAGNEQFF.